Listed here are 14 T cell receptor beta chains from one sample, sequenced in a study of T cell responses to AZD1222 COVID-19 vaccine. Here immunoSEQ multiplex PCR was the method, and the copy in TCRdb shows in-frame clones only, minus some. This table holds roughly 110,000 clones, 70% to 90% found once. Sequencing was performed on peripheral blood, taken on day 0 of AZD1222 vaccination. The receptors were gathered from an adult in good health.

The gene calls are TRBV3-1 (or the pseudogene TRBV3-2) and TRBJ2-2; unclear D gene. The CDR3 runs 12 residues. Germline V gives CDR1 LGHDT, CDR2 YNNKEL (reference sequence). V gave up 3 bases and J gave up 5 bases, with 4 bases separating them. As DNA, the CDR3 is TGTGCCAGCAGCCAGTTGACCGGGGAGCTGTTTTTT. Translated, it gives CASSQLTGELFF.

This chain joins TRBV2 and TRBJ1-3; D ambiguous. CDR1 and CDR2 from the germline V gene are SNHLY and FYNNEI. The CDR3 length is 12 residues. Trimming took 4 bases from V and 0 from J, leaving 1 base between them. The CDR3 reads CASSASGNTIYF. CDR3 bases: TGTGCCAGCAGTGCCTCTGGAAACACCATATATTTT.

This chain links TRBV1 with TRBJ1-2; the table's D gene call, TRBD1, was not cross checked with the DNA. TRBV1 is designated a pseudogene. The CDR3 covers 15 residues. This CDR3 is CTSSQDGAGDYGYTF. CDR3 DNA: TGCACCAGCAGCCAAGATGGGGCAGGGGACTATGGCTACACCTTC.

This chain connects TRBV7-6 to TRBJ2-1; D might be TRBD1 or TRBD2, each matching 6 bases. Germline CDR1 reads SGHVS; CDR2 reads FNYEAQ. CDR3 size: 16 residues. The germline V and J ends were trimmed by 3 bases and 7 bases, with 19 bases remaining between them. The CDR3 loop reads CASSFRGQAYLNEQFF. CDR3 nucleotides: TGTGCCAGCAGCTTCCGGGGGCAGGCCTACCTAAATGAGCAGTTCTTC.

The chain has TRBV10-3 and TRBJ2-3; possibly TRBD1 or TRBD2 for D (6 bases each). This CDR3 comprises 17 residues. The germline gives CDR1 ENHRY, CDR2 SYGVKD. The V and J ends lost 3 bases and 0 bases respectively, with 16 bases between them. CDR3 protein: CAISDPTGGLSTDTQYF. CDR3 in DNA: TGTGCCATCAGTGACCCGACTGGGGGGCTGAGCACAGATACGCAGTATTTT.

The genes are TRBV11-2 and TRBJ2-1; D unresolved. Trimming pared 4 bases from V and 1 base from J, leaving 17 bases between. The CDR3 runs to 17 residues. CDR1 and CDR2 (germline): SGHAT, FQNNGV. The CDR3 here is CASSSRGSLGSYNEQFF. The CDR3 DNA is TGTGCCAGCAGCTCCAGAGGCTCTCTTGGGTCCTACAATGAGCAGTTCTTC.

This clone was counted once. Here the CDR3 reads CASSPGQGHSFYGYTF. The CDR3 region has the DNA TGTGCCAGCTCACCCGGACAGGGGCATTCGTTCTATGGCTACACCTTC. The rearrangement links TRBV18 to TRBJ1-2; 9 nucleotides align to TRBD1. J was trimmed by 4 bases and V by 3 bases; bases with no gene match: 9. Germline lookup yields CDR1 KGHSH and CDR2 LQKENI. The CDR3 is 16 residues long.

The chain recombines TRBV7-2 with TRBJ2-7; 11 bases agree with TRBD2. CDR3 length: 16 amino acids. V was pared by 0 bases and J by 4 bases, with 5 bases of the junction left unmatched. Looked up from germline, CDR1 is SGHTA and CDR2 is FQGNSA. Here the CDR3 reads CASSLATTSGSYEQYF. As DNA, the CDR3 is TGTGCCAGCAGCTTAGCCACAACTAGCGGGAGTTACGAGCAGTACTTC.

The sample holds a few counts of this clone. The chain has TRBV30 and TRBJ2-7, with D perhaps TRBD2 (5 bases). Trimming left V 5 bases short and J 0 bases short, with 14 bases between. CDR1 is GTSNPN and CDR2 is SVGIG in the germline V gene (reference sequence). There are 14 residues in the CDR3. CDR3 region: CAWASGGPSYEQYF. The CDR3 DNA sequence: TGTGCCTGGGCAAGCGGCGGGCCCTCCTACGAGCAGTACTTC. The variable domain in full, completed from reference TRBV30 and TRBJ2-7, reads SQTIHQWPATLVQPVGSPLSLECTVEGTSNPNLYWYRQAAGRGLQLLFYSVGIGQISSEVPQNLSASRPQDRQFILSSKKLLLSDSGFYLCAWASGGPSYEQYFGPGTRLTVT.

The V gene is TRBV5-1, the J gene TRBJ1-3, with D hard to call. CDR1 and CDR2 from the germline V gene are SGHRS and YFSETQ. The V gene lost 7 bases and the J gene lost 7 bases, with 18 bases spanning the gap. The CDR3 runs 14 residues. CDR3 sequence (DNA): TGCGCCAGCTGCTCCGTGGCGGGAGGGAACACCATATATTTT. This sequence encodes CASCSVAGGNTIYF.

This chain links TRBV5-1 with TRBJ1-6; tentative D call: TRBD1 (5 bases). Germline CDR1 SGHRS, CDR2 YFSETQ. Trimming took off 2 bases at V and 10 bases at J, with 10 bases between the two ends. The CDR3 length is 13 residues. CDR3 coding DNA: TGCGCCAGCAGCTTCCCAGAGGGGTCACCCCTCCACTTT. It encodes CASSFPEGSPLHF. The variable domain in full, completed from reference TRBV5-1 and TRBJ1-6, reads KAGVTQTPRYLIKTRGQQVTLSCSPISGHRSVSWYQQTPGQGLQFLFEYFSETQRNKGNFPGRFSGRQFSNSRSEMNVSTLELGDSALYLCASSFPEGSPLHFGNGTRLTVT.

The chain is built from TRBV7-3 and TRBJ2-5; 14 nucleotides line up with TRBD2. The V segment lost 5 bases and the J segment 5 bases; nucleotides outside the gene matches: 10. The germline V gene encodes CDR1 SGHTA and CDR2 FQGTGA. This CDR3 is built from 17 residues. CDR3 in amino acids: CASSRGLAGGGGETQYF. CDR3 bases: TGTGCCAGCAGCCGAGGACTAGCGGGAGGAGGCGGCGAGACCCAGTACTTC.

V gene TRBV24-1 combines with J gene TRBJ2-7, with a possible D match to TRBD2 (5 bases). The CDR3 spans 13 residues. CDR1 and CDR2 (germline): KGHDR, SFDVKD. V was trimmed by 4 bases and J by 5 bases, leaving 11 bases between them. CDR3 in amino acids: CATSDDGGDEQYF. The CDR3 region has the DNA TGTGCCACCAGTGACGACGGAGGCGACGAGCAGTACTTC.

The chain recombines TRBV7-2 with TRBJ1-6; TRBD1 aligns across 9 bases. Germline lookup yields CDR1 SGHTA and CDR2 FQGNSA. There are 14 residues in the CDR3. Losses at the gene ends were 7 bases for V and 8 bases for J; bases not matched to a gene: 6. CDR3 loop: CASTLGQGYSPLHF. DNA of the CDR3: TGTGCCAGCACCCTGGGACAGGGCTATTCACCCCTCCACTTT.